The 27 T cell receptor beta chains listed next were all sequenced from one sample in a study of T cell repertoires in cytomegalovirus infection. TCRdb re-called the reads through MiXCR, storing one row per CDR3 protein. In the table there are hundreds of thousands of distinct CDR3 sequences, approximately 24% of which are singletons. The sequenced sample was CD8+ T cells from PBMCs. Every receptor here comes from a human donor in good health (CMV status not recorded). Some clones in this sample may be carry-over from other donors' samples.

The gene calls are TRBV29-1 and TRBJ2-7, with 10 nucleotides matching TRBD1. The CDR3 consists of 13 residues. CDR1 SQVTM and CDR2 ANQGSEA come from the germline V gene. V gave up 7 bases and J gave up 2 bases; unmatched junction bases: 5. DNA for the CDR3: TGCAGCGGCGCGGGACAGGGGCCCTACGAGCAGTACTTC. This codes for CSGAGQGPYEQYF.

To note about this clonotype: One end of the junction fails to match germline, which may point to a read error. The chain uses TRBV5-8 and TRBJ2-3, with D tentatively TRBD2 (6 bases). CDR3 length: 15 amino acids. Looked up from germline, CDR1 is SGHTS and CDR2 is YDEGEE. The CDR3 spells CAGSLEGRGTDTQYF. The CDR3 DNA reads TGTGCCGGCAGCTTGGAGGGCAGGGGCACAGATACGCAGTATTTT.

V usage is TRBV2 and J usage is TRBJ2-7; D gene ambiguous. Germline-derived CDR1 and CDR2 are SNHLY and FYNNEI. The length of the CDR3 is 14 residues. Trimming stripped 0 bases from V and 3 bases from J, with 9 bases between. DNA for the CDR3: TGTGCCAGCAGTGAAGCGCTTCCTGACTACGAGCAGTACTTC. Protein sequence: CASSEALPDYEQYF.

This clonotype has ten or more counts. The V gene is TRBV7-8, the J gene TRBJ2-1; a weak D match, TRBD2 (5 bases). The CDR3 extends over 13 amino acids. Trimming stripped 5 bases from V and 7 bases from J, with 12 bases between. Per the germline V gene, CDR1 is SGHVS and CDR2 is FQNEAQ. The CDR3 loop reads CASSTRRTNEQFF. The CDR3 DNA is TGTGCCAGCAGCACCAGACGGACTAATGAGCAGTTCTTC.

Turning to this clonotype: The DNA is omitted, as the CDR3 cannot be located on it reliably, and the CDR3 follows TCRdb's listing. The genes are TRBV4-1 and TRBJ2-5; TRBD1, the table's D call, was not compared with the DNA. Per the germline V gene, CDR1 is MGHRA and CDR2 is YSYEKL. The length of the CDR3 is 17 amino acids, counting both ends. The CDR3 sequence: CASSQVGRGNDQETQYF.

The table lists this clonotype with many counts. CDR3 nucleotide sequence: TGTGCCATCCTATGGGGGAACGAGCAGTACTTC. It is translated as CAILWGNEQYF. The chain is built from TRBV7-2 and TRBJ2-7, with D perhaps matching TRBD1 or TRBD2 (5 bases each). There are 11 residues in the CDR3. Germline assignment: CDR1 SGHTA and CDR2 FQGNSA. The V end was cut by 10 bases, the J end by 5 bases, with 12 bases between.

Many counts were recorded for this clonotype. This sequence joins TRBV10-3 and TRBJ2-2, with D hard to call. V lost 11 bases and J 3 bases, leaving 19 bases between the germline ends. The CDR3 is 15 residues long. The V gene's germline CDR1 is ENHRY and CDR2 SYGVKD. In DNA, the CDR3 is TGTGCCGTGCGCGGTGGTATCTTGGACACCGGGGAGCTGTTTTTT. It specifies CAVRGGILDTGELFF.

This clonotype was detected only a few times. The rearrangement joins TRBV6-5 to TRBJ1-4, with D possibly being TRBD1 (5 bases). V shed 4 bases and J shed 0 bases, with 21 bases lying between them. The CDR3 is 19 amino acids. Germline CDR1 and CDR2: MNHEY and SVGAGI. The DNA of the CDR3 is TGTGCCAGCAGTTGGAGGATGCGGGACGGAACCTCAACTAATGAAAAACTGTTTTTT. Translation: CASSWRMRDGTSTNEKLFF.

This clonotype was counted at least ten times. The CDR3 region is CASNIFNFPYNEQFF. CDR3 DNA sequence: TGTGCCAGCAACATTTTCAACTTTCCCTACAATGAGCAGTTCTTC. The rearrangement joins TRBV12-3 or TRBV12-4 to TRBJ2-1; D uncertain. V lost 7 bases and J 2 bases, leaving 15 bases between the germline ends. The CDR3 has 15 residues.

Worth noting for this clonotype: A much larger clone differs by one base, so this may be a read error. The rearrangement joins TRBV11-3 to TRBJ2-5; no firm D call. Per the germline V gene, CDR1 is SGHNT and CDR2 is YENEEA. V was shortened by 5 bases and J by 1 base, with 11 bases between the two germline ends. The CDR3 covers 14 residues. CDR3 nucleotides: TGTGCCAGCAGCCCATTGGGATCCCAAGAGACCCAGTACTTC. This gives the protein CASSPLGSQETQYF.

On this clonotype itself: The junction departs from germline at one end; a sequencing error may be responsible. The J gene is TRBJ2-1, the V gene TRBV28; perhaps TRBD2 as D (5 bases). This CDR3 is 14 amino acids long. Germline V gene lookup returns CDR1 MDHEN and CDR2 SYDVKM. The CDR3 bases are TGTGCCAGCAGTCCCTCTGACTACTACCATGAGCAGTTCTTC. As protein: CASSPSDYYHEQFF.

The J gene is TRBJ2-5, the V gene TRBV2; D is possibly TRBD1 or TRBD2 (6 bases each). The CDR3 is 14 residues long. CDR1 and CDR2 from the germline V gene are SNHLY and FYNNEI. Trimming shortened V by 3 bases and J by 4 bases, and 12 bases separated the two germline ends. The CDR3 nucleotides are TGTGCCAGCAGTGATCGAGGAGGGGGAGAGACCCAGTACTTC. It codes for CASSDRGGGETQYF.

The chain has TRBV25-1 and TRBJ2-3; no definite D call. CDR3 size: 10 residues. Trimming took 0 bases from V and 9 from J, leaving 1 base between them. In germline, CDR1 is MGHDK, CDR2 SYGVNS. This chain's CDR3 is CASSEYTQYF. The CDR3 nucleotides are TGTGCCAGCAGTGAATACACGCAGTATTTT.

This clonotype appeared a few times. This chain uses TRBV6-5 with TRBJ1-2; D not certain. This CDR3 has 13 amino acids. V shed 8 bases and J shed 3 bases, with 13 bases lying between them. CDR1 is MNHEY, CDR2 SVGAGI, per germline. CDR3 amino acids: CASRRREYYGYTF. The DNA for the CDR3 is TGTGCCAGCCGGAGAAGGGAGTACTATGGCTACACCTTC.

The rearrangement uses TRBV5-1 and TRBJ2-2; D is ambiguous. Germline loops: CDR1 SGHRS, CDR2 YFSETQ. V lost 5 bases and J lost 4, with 9 bases in between. The CDR3 sequence is 13 residues long. The CDR3 DNA reads TGCGCCAGCAGAATGTTGGGCACCGGGGAGCTGTTTTTT. It encodes CASRMLGTGELFF.

The rearrangement links TRBV6-2 or TRBV6-3 to TRBJ1-4; D remains ambiguous. The CDR3 consists of 19 residues. The V and J ends lost 2 bases and 3 bases respectively, with 22 bases between them. Germline CDR1 MNHEY, CDR2 SVGEGT. The CDR3 is CASSYPSGPGISANEKLFF. In nucleotides, the CDR3 is TGTGCCAGCAGTTACCCGAGCGGCCCTGGGATTTCGGCTAATGAAAAACTGTTTTTT.

This clonotype has a handful of counts. The V gene is TRBV28, the J gene TRBJ2-5; either TRBD1 or TRBD2 may fit D (7 bases each). Trimming took off 5 bases at V and 3 bases at J, with 16 bases between the two ends. The V gene's germline CDR1 is MDHEN and CDR2 SYDVKM. The CDR3 runs 15 residues. CDR3 sequence reads: CASSQGGGEKETQYF. In DNA, the CDR3 is TGTGCCAGCAGTCAGGGGGGGGGTGAGAAAGAGACCCAGTACTTC.

V gene TRBV20-1 combines with J gene TRBJ2-3, with D tentatively TRBD1 (7 bases). Between the trimmed V and J ends, which lost 0 bases and 1 base, there was a span of 14 bases. This CDR3 region has 16 residues. CDR1 is DFQATT, CDR2 SNEGSKA, per germline (reference sequence). The CDR3 DNA follows: TGCAGTGCTAGAGATGCGGGACAGCGACGCACAGATACGCAGTATTTT. Translated, it gives CSARDAGQRRTDTQYF.

This clonotype was recorded once. This may stem from a read error, because a much larger clone lies one nucleotide away. The genes are TRBV7-6 and TRBJ2-7; 8 bases are a match to TRBD1. Losses at the gene ends were 1 base for V and 5 bases for J; bases not matched to a gene: 7. CDR3 length: 15 residues. Germline lookup yields CDR1 SGHVS and CDR2 FNYEAQ. The CDR3 DNA reads as TGTGCCAGCAGCTTAGACAGGGGGGCAAACGACGAGCAGTACTTC. This codes for CASSLDRGANDEQYF.

The chain has TRBV28 and TRBJ1-1, with D possibly matching TRBD1 (6 bases). The CDR3 runs 12 residues. Trimming cost V 7 bases and J 4 bases, with 10 bases left between them. The germline CDR1 and CDR2 sequences are MDHEN and SYDVKM. CDR3 DNA sequence: TGTGCCAGCACCAAGGGGGTCACTGAAGCTTTCTTT. Amino acids: CASTKGVTEAFF.

This clonotype was seen a handful of times. The J gene is TRBJ2-7, the V gene TRBV20-1, with D possibly being TRBD2 (6 bases). The germline CDR1 and CDR2 sequences are DFQATT and SNEGSKA (reference sequence). V gave up 0 bases and J gave up 3 bases, with 9 bases separating them. The CDR3 is 13 residues long. CDR3: CSARDLGGYEQYV. The DNA of the CDR3 is TGCAGTGCTAGAGATCTCGGGGGCTACGAGCAGTACGTC.

This clonotype was picked up a small number of times. This chain uses TRBV5-1 with TRBJ2-1; TRBD2 matches at 8 bases. V was pared by 2 bases and J by 1 base, with 2 bases of the junction left unmatched. The CDR3 runs to 15 residues. CDR1 and CDR2 from the germline V gene are SGHRS and YFSETQ. Written as DNA, the CDR3 is TGCGCCAGCAGCTTCCAGCGGGGGTCCTACAATGAGCAGTTCTTC. This codes for CASSFQRGSYNEQFF.

This clonotype occurred a few times. This chain connects TRBV4-1 to TRBJ1-2; 12 bases line up with TRBD1. Germline V gives CDR1 MGHRA, CDR2 YSYEKL. The V segment lost 6 bases and the J segment 3 bases; nucleotides outside the gene matches: 11. This CDR3 region has 17 residues. Written as DNA, the CDR3 is TGCGCCAGCAGGAATCATGGGGGACAGGGGGCCGACTATGGCTACACCTTC. Protein sequence: CASRNHGGQGADYGYTF.

The rearrangement links TRBV19 to TRBJ2-1; D not certain. Per the germline V gene, CDR1 is LNHDA and CDR2 is SQIVND (reference sequence). V was shortened by 8 bases and J by 0 bases, with 17 bases between the two germline ends. The CDR3 extends over 16 amino acids. The CDR3 DNA is TGTGCCAGTGGGGAAGACTTCTCAAGCTCCTACAATGAGCAGTTCTTC. Residues: CASGEDFSSSYNEQFF.

The J gene is TRBJ2-7, the V gene TRBV19, with TRBD1 identical over 9 bases. Germline V gene lookup returns CDR1 LNHDA and CDR2 SQIVND (reference sequence). This CDR3 is built from 15 residues. Trimming removed 3 bases from V and 5 bases from J; junction bases left unmatched: 8. The CDR3 DNA follows: TGTGCCAGTAGTATCTCCGGGACAGGGTTTAACGAGCAGTACTTC. This translates into CASSISGTGFNEQYF.

This clonotype was observed a handful of times. The chain carries TRBV5-6 and TRBJ1-6; D gene ambiguous. The CDR3 totals 14 residues. V lost 4 bases, J lost 10 bases, and 15 bases lay in between. Per germline, CDR1 SGHDT and CDR2 YYEEEE. The CDR3: CASSPGPGSSPLHF. CDR3 in DNA: TGTGCCAGCAGCCCTGGGCCAGGCTCCTCACCCCTCCACTTT.

This clonotype was recorded once. A single base separates this from a much larger clone, so it may be a read error. The chain has TRBV7-2 and TRBJ2-3; D gene unclear. Germline V gene data show CDR1 as SGHTA and CDR2 as FQGNSA. This CDR3 comprises 13 residues. The CDR3: CPSSLVEKDTQYF. For the CDR3, the DNA is TGTCCCAGCAGCTTAGTCGAGAAAGATACGCAGTATTTT.